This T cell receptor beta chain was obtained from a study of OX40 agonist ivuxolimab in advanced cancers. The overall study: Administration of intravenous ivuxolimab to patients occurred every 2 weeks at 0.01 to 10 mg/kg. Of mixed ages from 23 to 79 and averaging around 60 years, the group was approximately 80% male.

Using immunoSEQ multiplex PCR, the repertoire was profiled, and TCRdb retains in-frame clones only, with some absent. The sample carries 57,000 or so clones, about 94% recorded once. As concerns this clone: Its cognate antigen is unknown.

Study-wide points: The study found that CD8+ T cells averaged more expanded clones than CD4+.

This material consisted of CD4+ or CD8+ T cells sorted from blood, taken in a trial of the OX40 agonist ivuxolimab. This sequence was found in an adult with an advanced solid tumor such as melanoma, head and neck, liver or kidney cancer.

The CDR3 DNA is TGTGCCAGCAGCTTAAATAGGGCCGGGGAGCTGTTTTTT. It translates to CASSLNRAGELFF. The chain links TRBV13 to TRBJ2-2; D is uncertain. The CDR3 is 13 amino acids. The V end lost 2 bases, the J end lost 6 bases, and 7 bases lay between the germline ends. Looked up from germline, CDR1 is PRHDT and CDR2 is FYEKMQ (reference sequence).